Presented here are 5 T cell receptor beta chains from one specimen sequenced in a study of blood T cell repertoires in COVID-19 (TCRdb year 2020). Receptor libraries were prepared by the immunoSEQ multiplex PCR assay. Imported from immuneACCESS, the table was reduced by TCRdb to in-frame sequences with V and J called. These copies leave out some clones; in studies compared against another copy, an unresolved V gene accounts for under half, and the cause of the remainder is not known. The sample yields about 64,000 clones; approximately 78% were counted once. Together, the top ten hold 10% to 15% of the sample. Specimen: peripheral blood. These TCRs come from a man older than 75 with acute or convalescent COVID-19.

The chain is built from TRBV4-1 and TRBJ2-1; 8 bases are a match to TRBD1. J gave up 6 bases and V 8 bases, and 12 bases lay outside the gene matches. The CDR3 spans 15 residues. The V gene's germline CDR1 is MGHRA and CDR2 YSYEKL. The CDR3 loop reads CASQTHRGIGNEQFF. The CDR3 DNA reads TGCGCCAGCCAAACCCACAGGGGGATTGGCAATGAGCAGTTCTTC.

The chain is built from TRBV5-8 and TRBJ1-2, with D tentatively TRBD1 (5 bases). V was cut by 4 bases and J by 7 bases, with 17 bases left in between. CDR3 length equals 14 residues. Germline CDR1 is SGHTS and CDR2 is YDEGEE. The CDR3 bases are TGTGCCAGCAGCCCCCCACAGGAGATCTCTGGCTACACCTTC. Protein sequence: CASSPPQEISGYTF.

This clone was found once. This chain connects TRBV15 to TRBJ1-5; 7 nucleotides line up with TRBD1. This CDR3 comprises 14 residues. The germline gives CDR1 LNHNV, CDR2 YYDKDF (reference sequence). V gave up 0 bases and J gave up 4 bases; unmatched junction bases: 0. As DNA, the CDR3 is TGTGCCACCAGCAGAGAACAGGGGAATCAGCCCCAGCATTTT. Encoded protein: CATSREQGNQPQHF.

This chain connects TRBV9 to TRBJ1-6; D possibly corresponds to TRBD1 (5 bases). V was pared by 0 bases and J by 10 bases, with 14 bases between. Per the germline V gene, CDR1 is SGDLS and CDR2 is YYNGEE. This CDR3 has 15 amino acids. The CDR3 DNA sequence: TGTGCCAGCAGCGTAGTAGCAGGGCGGGGATCACCCCTCCACTTT. Amino acids: CASSVVAGRGSPLHF.

This chain joins TRBV7-2 and TRBJ2-5; perhaps TRBD1 as D (6 bases). Per germline, CDR1 SGHTA and CDR2 FQGNSA. The V end lost 6 bases, the J end lost 4 bases, and 15 bases lay between the germline ends. This CDR3 is 14 amino acids long. The CDR3 protein is CASSGQRTGETQYF. The CDR3 nucleotides are TGTGCCAGCAGTGGACAGAGGACGGGAGAGACCCAGTACTTC. Variable domain in full (rest from reference TRBV7-2 and TRBJ2-5): GAGVSQSPSNKVTEKGKDVELRCDPISGHTALYWYRQSLGQGLEFLIYFQGNSAPDKSGLPSDRFSAERTGGSVSTLTIQRTQQEDSAVYLCASSGQRTGETQYFGPGTRLLVL.